These 22 T cell receptor beta chains originate from one sample sequenced in a study of cytotoxic CD8 clonotypes in ibrutinib-treated CLL. Some clones are missing from TCRdb's copy, which holds only in-frame ones; the method was immunoSEQ multiplex PCR. Among over 130,000 clones listed, more than 75% were seen once. Specimen: PBMCs, collected after 36 months of ibrutinib treatment. The source of these receptors is a human donor with chronic lymphocytic leukemia.

Only one count was recorded for this clone. The chain links TRBV15 to TRBJ2-3; D is undetermined. V was pared by 4 bases and J by 2 bases, with 13 bases between. The CDR3 runs to 15 residues. In germline, CDR1 is LNHNV, CDR2 YYDKDF (reference sequence). The CDR3 region is CATSKQPRNTDTQYF. Written as DNA, the CDR3 is TGTGCCACCAGCAAGCAGCCTCGGAACACAGATACGCAGTATTTT.

This clone was seen more than once but under ten times. The V call is TRBV5-4, the J call TRBJ2-7; D is undetermined. Trimming stripped 2 bases from V and 7 bases from J, with 7 bases between. The CDR3 is 11 residues long. Germline V gene sequence: CDR1 SGHNT, CDR2 YYREEE (reference sequence). CDR3 sequence reads: CASSFGWEQYF. The CDR3 nucleotides read TGTGCCAGCAGCTTTGGGTGGGAGCAGTACTTC.

This clone was counted a few times. The V call is TRBV18, the J call TRBJ2-3; D might be TRBD2 (6 bases). V was cut by 2 bases and J by 0 bases, with 12 bases left in between. This CDR3 comprises 16 residues. CDR1 KGHSH and CDR2 LQKENI come from the germline V gene. Here the CDR3 DNA reads TGTGCCAGCTCACCATTGACACGGGGGAGCACAGATACGCAGTATTTT. It yields the protein CASSPLTRGSTDTQYF.

The rearrangement links TRBV2 to TRBJ2-7; unclear D gene. Per germline, CDR1 SNHLY and CDR2 FYNNEI. Trimming removed 6 bases at V and 4 bases at J, with 4 bases between. The CDR3 spans 10 residues. The CDR3 DNA sequence: TGTGCCAGCAGGGCATACGAGCAGTACTTC. Protein product: CASRAYEQYF.

The chain is built from TRBV11-3 and TRBJ2-7, with D possibly TRBD1 on 6 matching bases. Germline values: CDR1 SGHNT, CDR2 YENEEA. The V end was cut by 1 base, the J end by 3 bases, with 7 bases between. This CDR3 spans 13 amino acids. The CDR3: CASSLGGHYEQYF. CDR3 bases: TGTGCCAGCAGCTTAGGGGGACACTACGAGCAGTACTTC.

In DNA, the CDR3 is TGTGCCAGCAGACTCGTAGGCACAGATACGCAGTATTTT. The encoded protein is CASRLVGTDTQYF. The gene calls are TRBV28 and TRBJ2-3; D gene unclear. The CDR3 spans 13 residues. The germline V and J ends were trimmed by 6 bases and 1 base, with 8 bases remaining between them. Germline V gene sequence: CDR1 MDHEN, CDR2 SYDVKM.

CDR3: CASTRPRGGNQPQHF. The CDR3 nucleotides are TGTGCCAGCACCCGACCCAGGGGGGGCAATCAGCCCCAGCATTTT. V is TRBV6-6 and J is TRBJ1-5, with TRBD1 matching over 7 bases. Germline CDR1 is MNHNY and CDR2 is SVGAGI (reference sequence). The CDR3 is 15 amino acids. The J segment lost 2 bases and the V segment lost 7 bases, leaving 8 bases of the junction unmatched.

The rearrangement links TRBV29-1 to TRBJ2-1; 8 bases map to TRBD1. V lost 3 bases and J lost 5; bases outside the gene matches: 12. There are 16 residues in the CDR3. CDR1 is SQVTM and CDR2 is ANQGSEA in the germline V gene. This CDR3 reads CSVDGRGLVMDNEQFF. The CDR3 DNA reads as TGCAGCGTTGATGGCAGGGGGCTCGTAATGGACAATGAGCAGTTCTTC.

The rearrangement joins TRBV4-2 to TRBJ2-6; D gene ambiguous. The CDR3 has 18 residues. Trimming took off 1 base at V and 1 base at J, with 14 bases between the two ends. The germline V gene encodes CDR1 LGHNA and CDR2 YNFKEQ. This CDR3 is CASSQGAEHSSGANVLTF. CDR3 DNA: TGTGCCAGCAGCCAAGGCGCGGAGCACAGTTCTGGGGCCAACGTCCTGACTTTC.

This chain uses TRBV4-1 with TRBJ2-3, with TRBD2 identical over 8 bases. The V gene end was trimmed by 8 bases and the J gene end by 3 bases; junction bases not matched to a gene: 16. The CDR3 sequence is 17 residues long. Germline assignment: CDR1 MGHRA and CDR2 YSYEKL. CDR3 sequence: CASRLIIAGSRTDTQYF. CDR3 in DNA: TGCGCCAGCCGTCTCATTATAGCGGGATCTCGAACAGATACGCAGTATTTT.

This clone was counted a few times. The V and J genes are TRBV11-3 and TRBJ2-6; D is possibly TRBD2 (5 bases). This CDR3 is 12 amino acids long. Germline V CDR1 and CDR2: SGHNT, YENEEA. Trimming shortened V by 1 base and J by 11 bases, and 6 bases separated the two germline ends. CDR3 amino acids: CASSLGRDVLTF. In nucleotides, the CDR3 is TGTGCCAGCAGCTTAGGGCGGGACGTCCTGACTTTC.

V gene TRBV19 combines with J gene TRBJ2-3, with 7 bases fitting TRBD1. CDR1 LNHDA and CDR2 SQIVND come from the germline V gene (reference sequence). CDR3 length: 15 amino acids. V gave up 8 bases and J gave up 0 bases; unmatched junction bases: 8. The CDR3 region is CASCRDRKSTDTQYF. In nucleotides, the CDR3 is TGTGCCAGTTGCCGGGACAGAAAAAGCACAGATACGCAGTATTTT.

DNA for the CDR3: TGTGCCAGCAGCTTGGTTTATACGGACACTGAAGCTTTCTTT. The encoded protein is CASSLVYTDTEAFF. The chain couples TRBV5-4 to TRBJ1-1, with D uncertain. The CDR3 totals 14 residues. The V gene lost 0 bases and the J gene lost 3 bases, with 9 bases spanning the gap. Germline V gives CDR1 SGHNT, CDR2 YYREEE (reference sequence).

This chain joins TRBV27 and TRBJ2-1; D gene uncertain. Germline V gene data show CDR1 as MNHEY and CDR2 as SMNVEV (reference sequence). The V end was cut by 7 bases, the J end by 0 bases, with 16 bases between. This CDR3 region has 16 residues. Written as DNA, the CDR3 is TGTGCCAGCATACTACTACCCGAGAGCTCCTACAATGAGCAGTTCTTC. Its protein is CASILLPESSYNEQFF.

The chain uses TRBV11-2 and TRBJ1-1; 9 bases line up with TRBD1. V lost 5 bases, J lost 4 bases, and 8 bases stayed unmatched. From germline, CDR1 is SGHAT and CDR2 FQNNGV. The CDR3 is 15 residues long. CDR3 loop: CASSPGQGGSTEAFF. CDR3 nucleotide sequence: TGTGCCAGCAGCCCGGGACAGGGCGGGAGCACTGAAGCTTTCTTT.

In DNA form, the CDR3 reads TGTGCCAGCACAAGATCTTGGGCATTTAACTATGGCTACACCTTC. Translation: CASTRSWAFNYGYTF. The rearrangement joins TRBV27 to TRBJ1-2; D is unclear. This CDR3 region has 15 residues. CDR1 and CDR2 (germline): MNHEY, SMNVEV (reference sequence). V was trimmed by 7 bases and J by 1 base, leaving 16 bases between them.

The chain carries TRBV7-9 and TRBJ2-1; 7 nucleotides match TRBD2. After removal of 2 bases from V and 4 bases from J, the junction contained 5 bases not matched to a gene. CDR1 and CDR2 (germline): SEHNR, FQNEAQ (reference sequence). The CDR3 extends over 15 amino acids. CDR3 coding DNA: TGTGCCAGCAGCTTAAACGGGAGGAGATACAATGAGCAGTTCTTC. Translation: CASSLNGRRYNEQFF.

This chain links TRBV6-5 with TRBJ1-2; no clear D. The CDR3 has 15 residues. Germline V CDR1 and CDR2: MNHEY, SVGAGI. Trimming stripped 4 bases from V and 4 bases from J, with 16 bases between. CDR3 sequence: CASSSYNRKTYGYTF. CDR3 nucleotides: TGTGCCAGCAGTTCTTACAACCGCAAAACCTATGGCTACACCTTC.

J is TRBJ1-2 and V is TRBV16; 8 bases align to TRBD1. Losses at the gene ends were 4 bases for V and 6 bases for J; bases not matched to a gene: 7. CDR3 length: 14 amino acids. Germline V gives CDR1 KGHSY, CDR2 FQNENV. In DNA form, the CDR3 reads TGTGCCAGCAGCCGAATCTACAGGGGGGATGGCTACACCTTC. Residues: CASSRIYRGDGYTF.

V gene TRBV19 combines with J gene TRBJ1-1; D is unclear. Trimming cost V 5 bases and J 3 bases, with 13 bases left between them. The CDR3 sequence is 14 residues long. CDR1 is LNHDA, CDR2 SQIVND, per germline (reference sequence). In DNA form, the CDR3 reads TGTGCCAGTAGTCTTGAAGGATGGTACACTGAAGCTTTCTTT. It specifies CASSLEGWYTEAFF.

The V call is TRBV19, the J call TRBJ2-5; D perhaps matches TRBD1 (5 bases). The V gene's germline CDR1 is LNHDA and CDR2 SQIVND (reference sequence). This CDR3 is built from 14 residues. V lost 3 bases and J lost 4, with 12 bases in between. The CDR3 nucleotides read TGTGCCAGTAGTATGTGGCAGGGTGGAGAGACCCAGTACTTC. It codes for CASSMWQGGETQYF.

This clone was seen ten or more times. V and J are TRBV7-9 and TRBJ2-7; 7 nucleotides match TRBD1. Trimming cost V 3 bases and J 2 bases; bases outside gene matches: 1. CDR3 length: 13 residues. CDR1 is SEHNR, CDR2 FQNEAQ, per germline (reference sequence). The CDR3 here is CASSLDRTYEQYF. CDR3 sequence (DNA): TGTGCCAGCAGCTTGGACAGGACCTACGAGCAGTACTTC.